This T cell receptor beta chain appears in the sequencing data of a study of monozygotic twins with inflammatory bowel disease. The CDR3 totals 17 residues. CDR1 and CDR2 (germline): MGHRA, YSYEKL. Researchers collected over 2 ml of blood per donor. TCRdb re-called the 5' RACE reads and gives one entry per CDR3 protein, without DNA. The specimen's table records some 190,000 distinct CDR3 sequences. The sequenced material came from blood. This sequence joins TRBV4-1 and TRBJ2-3; TCRdb's D gene call, TRBD1, goes unchecked for lack of DNA. This receptor was identified in a human donor with ulcerative colitis or Crohn's disease, or a healthy co-twin of an affected twin (not recorded which). Here the CDR3 reads CASSHPKGGAGTDTQYF.